Below are 26 T cell receptor beta chains sequenced from a single sample in a study of T cells in narcolepsy. The protocol was immunoSEQ multiplex PCR, while the TCRdb copy is restricted to in-frame clones and leaves out a portion. This table holds some 15,000 clones, 72% found once. Sequencing was performed on CD45RA- memory CD8+ T cells from PBMCs. These receptors originate from a human donor with narcolepsy.

This sequence joins TRBV9 and TRBJ2-1; D is possibly TRBD1 or TRBD2 (7 bases each). Trimming took 4 bases from V and 10 from J, leaving 12 bases between them. The CDR3 totals 12 residues. Germline V lookup: CDR1 SGDLS, CDR2 YYNGEE. DNA for the CDR3: TGTGCCAGCAGCTCCCAGGGGGGGGAGCAGTTCTTC. Translating it yields CASSSQGGEQFF.

This chain connects TRBV19 to TRBJ2-7, with D perhaps given as TRBD1 or TRBD2 (5 bases each). The V and J ends lost 3 bases and 2 bases respectively, with 11 bases between them. This CDR3 spans 14 amino acids. Germline V gene sequence: CDR1 LNHDA, CDR2 SQIVND (reference sequence). The CDR3 sequence: CASSMGVMTYEQYF. The DNA of the CDR3 is TGTGCCAGTAGTATGGGGGTAATGACCTACGAGCAGTACTTC.

This clone has a single count. Additional DNA sequences in this sample encode the identical CDR3. The chain employs TRBV6-5 and TRBJ2-7; 8 bases match TRBD1. The length of the CDR3 is 14 residues. From germline, CDR1 is MNHEY and CDR2 SVGAGI. After removal of 2 bases from V and 1 base from J, the junction contained 1 base not matched to a gene. In nucleotides, the CDR3 is TGTGCCAGCAGTTACGGACAGGGTTCCTACGAGCAGTACTTC. Protein product: CASSYGQGSYEQYF.

The V and J genes are TRBV15 and TRBJ2-2; D gene unclear. Germline V lookup: CDR1 LNHNV, CDR2 YYDKDF (reference sequence). V shed 1 base and J shed 3 bases, with 3 bases lying between them. This CDR3 has 13 amino acids. The CDR3 region has the DNA TGTGCCACCAGCAGAGCGTACACCGGGGAGCTGTTTTTT. The encoded protein is CATSRAYTGELFF.

This sequence joins TRBV9 and TRBJ2-1, with 8 bases that match TRBD2. V was pared by 0 bases and J by 0 bases, with 5 bases of the junction left unmatched. Germline V gene lookup returns CDR1 SGDLS and CDR2 YYNGEE. This CDR3 contains 17 residues. Here the CDR3 reads CASSVGASGYSYNEQFF. CDR3 nucleotides: TGTGCCAGCAGCGTAGGGGCTAGCGGGTACTCCTACAATGAGCAGTTCTTC.

In regard to this clone: One end of the junction does not line up with germline, which may come from a read error. The chain uses TRBV5-3 and TRBJ2-1, with a weak D call TRBD2 (5 bases). TRBV5-3 has ORF status, its function being uncertain. The CDR3 is 11 residues long. The CDR3 is CASSFEGEQFF. The CDR3 coding sequence is TGTGCCAGCAGCTTTGAGGGTGAGCAGTTCTTC.

The rearrangement links TRBV6-5 to TRBJ2-2, with no clear D. V gave up 0 bases and J gave up 6 bases, with 5 bases separating them. The CDR3 length is 13 residues. The germline V gene has CDR1 MNHEY and CDR2 SVGAGI. This chain's CDR3 is CASSYSASGELFF. The CDR3 DNA is TGTGCCAGCAGTTACTCGGCATCCGGGGAGCTGTTTTTT.

The chain carries TRBV4-1 and TRBJ1-6, with TRBD1 matching 9 bases. Germline V gene lookup returns CDR1 MGHRA and CDR2 YSYEKL. This CDR3 comprises 15 residues. The trim removed 5 bases at V and 8 bases at J, leaving 7 bases unmatched. The CDR3 region is CASSAGQGTDSPLHF. The CDR3 nucleotides are TGCGCCAGCAGCGCAGGACAGGGGACGGATTCACCCCTCCACTTT.

The chain joins TRBV14 to TRBJ1-4, with 10 bases identical to TRBD1. The CDR3 has 17 amino acids. Trimming at V came to 2 bases and at J to 3 bases, leaving 6 bases not matched to a gene. The V gene's germline CDR1 is SGHDN and CDR2 FVKESK. The CDR3 loop reads CASSQPRQGAANEKLFF. CDR3 in DNA: TGTGCCAGCAGCCAACCTCGACAGGGGGCGGCTAATGAAAAACTGTTTTTT.

The V and J genes are TRBV7-6 and TRBJ1-3; D is perhaps TRBD1 (5 bases). V was shortened by 1 base and J by 4 bases, with 11 bases between the two germline ends. The CDR3 length is 15 residues. Germline V gene sequence: CDR1 SGHVS, CDR2 FNYEAQ. The CDR3 is CASSLGAGSGNTIYF. The CDR3, as DNA: TGTGCCAGCAGCTTAGGGGCAGGGTCAGGAAACACCATATATTTT. The whole variable domain, remainder taken from reference TRBV7-6 and TRBJ1-3, is GAGVSQSPRYKVTKRGQDVALRCDPISGHVSLYWYRQALGQGPEFLTYFNYEAQQDKSGLPNDRFSAERPEGSISTLTIQRTEQRDSAMYRCASSLGAGSGNTIYFGEGSWLTVV.

This rearrangement joins TRBV5-6 to TRBJ1-1; D remains ambiguous. CDR1 is SGHDT, CDR2 YYEEEE, per germline. Trimming removed 0 bases at V and 1 base at J, with 4 bases between. The CDR3 loop spans 13 amino acids. CDR3 bases: TGTGCCAGCAGCTTGGGCGGGAACACTGAAGCTTTCTTT. This sequence encodes CASSLGGNTEAFF.

The sample holds a few counts of this clone. In nucleotides, the CDR3 is TGTGCCAGCACCACCCTAGCGGGACCGAACACCGGGGAGCTGTTTTTT. It is translated as CASTTLAGPNTGELFF. The chain joins TRBV7-3 to TRBJ2-2; TRBD2 agrees at 9 bases. This CDR3 is built from 16 residues. Germline assignment: CDR1 SGHTA and CDR2 FQGTGA. The trim removed 7 bases at V and 0 bases at J, leaving 6 bases unmatched.

V and J are TRBV6-6 and TRBJ2-4, with 7 bases fitting TRBD2. Per germline, CDR1 MNHNY and CDR2 SVGAGI (reference sequence). V shed 6 bases and J 6 bases; nucleotides not matched to a gene: 14. There are 16 residues in the CDR3. The CDR3 loop reads CASRFLAGRAGNIQYF. In DNA, the CDR3 is TGTGCCAGCAGATTTTTAGCGGGTCGAGCTGGAAACATTCAGTACTTC.

The chain couples TRBV5-4 to TRBJ2-5, with 14 nucleotides matching TRBD2. V was pared by 0 bases and J by 3 bases, with 7 bases of the junction left unmatched. This CDR3 is 18 amino acids long. The V gene's germline CDR1 is SGHNT and CDR2 YYREEE (reference sequence). The chain's CDR3 is CASSLEEGLAGAEETQYF. In DNA, the CDR3 is TGTGCCAGCAGCTTGGAAGAGGGACTAGCGGGAGCTGAAGAGACCCAGTACTTC.

The gene calls are TRBV20-1 and TRBJ1-1; D remains unclear. The CDR3 has 10 amino acids. V lost 5 bases to trimming and J lost 10 bases, with 11 bases between them. Germline V lookup: CDR1 DFQATT, CDR2 SNEGSKA (reference sequence). CDR3 bases: TGCAGTGCTCCGGGAGTGGGAGCTTTCTTT. Translation: CSAPGVGAFF.

The gene calls are TRBV6-5 and TRBJ1-2, with D tentatively TRBD1 (5 bases). The CDR3 length is 13 residues. Germline values: CDR1 MNHEY, CDR2 SVGAGI. Between the trimmed V and J ends, which lost 6 bases and 4 bases, there was a span of 12 bases. The CDR3 DNA is TGTGCCAGCAGATTGGGACGCACCTATGGCTACACCTTC. As protein: CASRLGRTYGYTF.

In its sample, this clone ranks as large. V gene TRBV27 combines with J gene TRBJ2-7, with 7 bases that match TRBD1. The CDR3 has 13 amino acids. After removal of 6 bases from V and 2 bases from J, the junction contained 4 bases not matched to a gene. Germline V gene sequence: CDR1 MNHEY, CDR2 SMNVEV (reference sequence). The CDR3, as DNA: TGTGCCAGCAGCGACAGGGTTACCTACGAGCAGTACTTC. Protein sequence: CASSDRVTYEQYF.

This chain uses TRBV7-8 with TRBJ2-5, with D tentatively TRBD2 (6 bases). Germline assignment: CDR1 SGHVS and CDR2 FQNEAQ. CDR3 length equals 14 residues. Trimming removed 1 base from V and 5 bases from J, with 11 bases in between. The CDR3 is CASSLGRGRETQYF. In nucleotides, the CDR3 is TGTGCCAGCAGCTTAGGGAGGGGTCGGGAGACCCAGTACTTC.

Concerning this clone itself: A clone one base away is much larger, so this may be a read error. This chain uses TRBV30 with TRBJ2-7; D perhaps matches TRBD1 (6 bases). The CDR3 runs 11 residues. CDR1 is GTSNPN, CDR2 SVGIG, per germline (reference sequence). The V end lost 2 bases, the J end lost 7 bases, and 9 bases lay between the germline ends. CDR3 residues: CAWSRDNEQYF. The CDR3 nucleotides are TGTGCCTGGAGTAGGGACAATGAGCAGTACTTC.

By share, this clone counts as medium-sized. This chain uses TRBV7-9 with TRBJ2-1; a weak D match, TRBD1 (6 bases). V lost 1 base to trimming and J lost 0 bases, with 7 bases between them. The CDR3 consists of 15 residues. Germline CDR1 reads SEHNR; CDR2 reads FQNEAQ (reference sequence). As DNA, the CDR3 is TGTGCCAGCAGCTTAGGAGGGGGCTCCTACAATGAGCAGTTCTTC. Translation: CASSLGGGSYNEQFF.

This chain joins TRBV18 and TRBJ1-1; a weak D match, TRBD1 (5 bases). The length of the CDR3 is 16 residues. V was trimmed by 6 bases and J by 5 bases, leaving 22 bases between them. Per the germline V gene, CDR1 is KGHSH and CDR2 is LQKENI. CDR3 bases: TGTGCCAGCTCCGACCAACAGGACACACTACGGACTGAAGCTTTCTTT. Translated: CASSDQQDTLRTEAFF.

The V gene is TRBV29-1, the J gene TRBJ2-1; possible D gene TRBD1, 6 bases. Germline CDR1 and CDR2: SQVTM and ANQGSEA. V was trimmed by 8 bases and J by 7 bases, leaving 15 bases between them. The CDR3 is 12 residues long. CDR3 nucleotide sequence: TGCAGCCTTTCAGGGGTTGGAAATGAGCAGTTCTTC. Amino acids: CSLSGVGNEQFF.

The rearrangement joins TRBV15 to TRBJ2-7; TRBD2 agrees at 13 bases. CDR3 size: 18 residues. After removal of 2 bases from V and 5 bases from J, the junction contained 12 bases not matched to a gene. Germline-derived CDR1 and CDR2 are LNHNV and YYDKDF (reference sequence). In DNA form, the CDR3 reads TGTGCCACCAGCAGAAAGCGGACTAGCGGGAGCAGATTTGACGAGCAGTACTTC. Protein: CATSRKRTSGSRFDEQYF.

Details on this clone: The sample has other DNA sequences that encode this CDR3 too. This chain joins TRBV2 and TRBJ1-5; possibly TRBD1 for D (5 bases). CDR1 is SNHLY, CDR2 FYNNEI, per germline. V dropped 1 base and J dropped 7 bases, with 8 bases sitting between them. The CDR3 loop spans 13 amino acids. CDR3 protein: CASSEGGGQPQHF. CDR3 DNA sequence: TGTGCCAGCAGTGAAGGGGGGGGGCAGCCCCAGCATTTT. Combining the CDR3 with reference TRBV2 and TRBJ1-5 gives the whole variable domain EPEVTQTPSHQVTQMGQEVILRCVPISNHLYFYWYRQILGQKVEFLVSFYNNEISEKSEIFDDQFSVERPDGSNFTLKIRSTKLEDSAMYFCASSEGGGQPQHFGDGTRLSIL.

The J gene is TRBJ1-6, the V gene TRBV5-4; D gene ambiguous. Deletions cut 4 bases from V and 7 bases from J, with 15 bases between. Germline-derived CDR1 and CDR2 are SGHNT and YYREEE (reference sequence). This CDR3 comprises 15 residues. CDR3 region: CASSRWGPENSPLHF. In DNA form, the CDR3 reads TGTGCCAGCAGCAGGTGGGGTCCTGAGAATTCACCCCTCCACTTT.

The rearrangement joins TRBV7-6 to TRBJ1-5; D remains unclear. The length of the CDR3 is 14 residues. The V end lost 1 base, the J end lost 5 bases, and 9 bases lay between the germline ends. Germline lookup yields CDR1 SGHVS and CDR2 FNYEAQ. CDR3 coding DNA: TGTGCCAGCAGCTTAGGCCCGGACGATCAGCCCCAGCATTTT. It is translated as CASSLGPDDQPQHF.